The clone carrying this T cell receptor (beta chain) was counted a few times. What it binds is not known. This sample was taken from a study of T-cell memory formation after mild COVID-19. As for the study in general: TCR clusters mostly belonged to single donors. Study-wide results and caveats: CD4+ contracting clones lay mainly in CM and EM, CD8+ ones in EMRA.

The TCR alpha and TCR beta cDNA libraries, bearing sample barcodes and UMIs, were generated by 5'RACE using constant-segment primers. MiXCR, run by TCRdb on the 5' RACE reads, gives a single entry per CDR3 protein. The data contain roughly 150,000 distinct CDR3 sequences, about an eighth of them singletons. This TCR was sampled from a man aged 18 to 35 who had mild COVID-19 (a few samples of this study predate the infection). Cell type and time point are not known. The sample consisted of PBMCs or a T cell subset sorted from them (not recorded which).

The CDR3 here is CASSLLDRGPPGTNEQFF. Written as DNA, the CDR3 is TGTGCCAGCAGCTTACTCGACAGGGGGCCCCCGGGGACCAATGAGCAGTTCTTC. The rearrangement uses TRBV7-3 and TRBJ2-1; 10 nucleotides agree with TRBD1. With V trimmed by 2 bases and J by 6 bases, 13 bases remained unmatched. The CDR3 contains 18 residues. CDR1 SGHTA and CDR2 FQGTGA come from the germline V gene.